Presented here are 30 T cell receptor beta chains from one specimen sequenced in a study of spatial heterogeneity in lung cancer. Their antigens are not known. Study-wide points: Counts of expanded alpha and beta TCRs within tumors tracked the tumor nonsynonymous mutation count.

Time point here: sample taken at primary tumor resection. Each CDR3 protein gets one entry after TCRdb re-called the 5' RACE reads with MiXCR. The sample records about 9,100 distinct CDR3 sequences, approximately 6.3% being singletons. The sequencing used lung tumor tissue, collected at surgery. These receptors all stem from a female donor with early-stage non-small cell lung cancer.

This clonotype was found a few times. This chain joins TRBV9 and TRBJ2-2, with D possibly matching TRBD2 (6 bases). The CDR3 has 15 amino acids. Germline assignment: CDR1 SGDLS and CDR2 YYNGEE. The V end was cut by 2 bases, the J end by 3 bases, with 11 bases between. CDR3 coding DNA: TGTGCCAGCAGCGTTGGCAGCGGGTACACCGGGGAGCTGTTTTTT. Protein: CASSVGSGYTGELFF.

The J gene is TRBJ1-1, the V gene TRBV14; D is uncertain. Germline values: CDR1 SGHDN, CDR2 FVKESK. The CDR3 has 13 amino acids. V was clipped by 4 bases and J by 1 base, with 7 bases between them. The CDR3 loop is CASSLHQNTEAFF. The DNA of the CDR3 is TGTGCCAGCAGCCTCCACCAGAACACTGAAGCTTTCTTT.

This clonotype came up many times. The rearrangement joins TRBV7-2 to TRBJ2-1; unclear D gene. V was shortened by 0 bases and J by 3 bases, with 9 bases between the two germline ends. This CDR3 has 15 amino acids. Germline V gene sequence: CDR1 SGHTA, CDR2 FQGNSA. The CDR3 sequence is CASSLAWTRYNEQFF. CDR3 DNA sequence: TGTGCCAGCAGCTTAGCCTGGACCCGCTACAATGAGCAGTTCTTC.

Sample share makes this clonotype medium-sized. CDR3 residues: CASSRNQVAGANVLTF. CDR3 coding DNA: TGCGCCAGCAGCCGTAATCAGGTAGCAGGGGCCAACGTCCTGACTTTC. The chain carries TRBV5-1 and TRBJ2-6, with D unclear. Germline V gene sequence: CDR1 SGHRS, CDR2 YFSETQ. This CDR3 contains 16 residues. V lost 4 bases, J lost 4 bases, and 15 bases lay in between.

About this clonotype: One base away lies a much larger clone, so this may be a sequencing read error. This chain links TRBV6-2 or TRBV6-3 with TRBJ2-2; 10 nucleotides agree with TRBD2. The V and J ends lost 5 bases and 6 bases, in that order; junction bases with no gene match: 9. The V gene's germline CDR1 is MNHEY and CDR2 SVGEGT. This CDR3 is 16 amino acids long. As DNA, the CDR3 is TGTGCCAGCAGTGACCCAGCGGGAGGGCCAGCCGGGGAGCTGTTTTTT. It yields the protein CASSDPAGGPAGELFF.

In its sample, this clonotype is medium-sized. The rearrangement links TRBV19 to TRBJ1-4; 9 positions agree with TRBD1. This CDR3 region has 15 residues. Trimming took 3 bases from V and 6 from J; bases not matched to a gene: 5. Looked up from germline, CDR1 is LNHDA and CDR2 is SQIVND (reference sequence). CDR3 sequence (DNA): TGTGCCAGTAGTATCCTTCGGACAGGGGATGAAAAACTGTTTTTT. It specifies CASSILRTGDEKLFF.

The rearrangement links TRBV6-6 to TRBJ2-7, with 10 bases fitting TRBD2. The trim removed 7 bases at V and 5 bases at J, leaving 14 bases unmatched. Germline CDR1 is MNHNY and CDR2 is SVGAGI (reference sequence). There are 16 residues in the CDR3. CDR3 bases: TGTGCCAGCAACGACGGGGCTAGCGGGAGTCTCAACGAGCAGTACTTC. Its protein is CASNDGASGSLNEQYF.

In the case of this clonotype: An end of the junction differs from the germline gene, which may be a read error. The genes are TRBV5-1 and TRBJ1-1; 7 positions match TRBD1. The CDR3 contains 15 residues. Germline V lookup: CDR1 SGHRS, CDR2 YFSETQ. This CDR3 reads CASSEGATMNSEAFF. As DNA, the CDR3 is TGCGCCAGCAGTGAGGGGGCGACGATGAACTCTGAAGCTTTCTTT.

This clonotype occurred many times. The chain links TRBV4-2 to TRBJ2-3; the match to TRBD1 covers 8 bases. With 6 bases clipped from V and 3 bases from J, the junction kept 8 bases outside the gene matches. Germline lookup yields CDR1 LGHNA and CDR2 YNFKEQ. CDR3 length: 15 residues. In DNA, the CDR3 is TGTGCCAGCAGTACTTGGACAGGGATTACAGATACGCAGTATTTT. Protein sequence: CASSTWTGITDTQYF.

In its sample, this clonotype ranks as medium-sized. The chain recombines TRBV11-2 with TRBJ2-5; D unresolved. CDR1 is SGHAT and CDR2 is FQNNGV in the germline V gene. The CDR3 contains 13 residues. The ends were cut back, 6 bases at V and 4 bases at J, with 12 bases in the middle. CDR3 sequence reads: CASSMMYGETQYF. The CDR3 DNA is TGTGCCAGCAGTATGATGTATGGAGAGACCCAGTACTTC. Drawing the rest from reference TRBV11-2 and TRBJ2-5, the complete variable domain is EAGVAQSPRYKIIEKRQSVAFWCNPISGHATLYWYQQILGQGPKLLIQFQNNGVVDDSQLPKDRFSAERLKGVDSTLKIQPAKLEDSAVYLCASSMMYGETQYFGPGTRLLVL.

The chain uses TRBV7-8 and TRBJ1-1; D call uncertain. Germline V gives CDR1 SGHVS, CDR2 FQNEAQ. V lost 4 bases and J lost 6, with 9 bases in between. The CDR3 is 12 amino acids. The CDR3 DNA sequence: TGTGCCAGCAGCTGGAGCGAATCTGAAGCTTTCTTT. It translates to CASSWSESEAFF.

The table lists this clonotype with a few counts. The J gene is TRBJ1-2, the V gene TRBV12-3 or TRBV12-4; D gene unclear. Trimming shortened V by 3 bases and J by 8 bases, and 10 bases separated the two germline ends. The CDR3 covers 12 residues. In DNA, the CDR3 is TGTGCCAGCAGTTTGGACGCGGGAGGCTACACCTTC. Residues: CASSLDAGGYTF.

The table lists this clonotype with a few counts. This sequence joins TRBV29-1 and TRBJ2-1, with D tentatively TRBD1 (6 bases). CDR1 is SQVTM and CDR2 is ANQGSEA in the germline V gene. There are 11 residues in the CDR3. In DNA, the CDR3 is TGCATCGGACAGATAAACAATGAGCAGTTCTTC. Translation: CIGQINNEQFF.

This clonotype is medium-sized by share. This chain joins TRBV29-1 and TRBJ2-2, with D maybe TRBD2 (6 bases). This CDR3 contains 13 residues. The germline V gene has CDR1 SQVTM and CDR2 ANQGSEA. CDR3 region: CSFRGKNTGELFF. CDR3 in DNA: TGCAGTTTTCGGGGGAAGAACACCGGGGAGCTGTTTTTT.

This sequence joins TRBV3-1 and TRBJ1-5, with 7 bases matching TRBD1. The CDR3 covers 15 residues. V was clipped by 5 bases and J by 7 bases; unmatched bases: 11. Germline V CDR1 and CDR2: LGHDT, YNNKEL (reference sequence). The CDR3 DNA sequence: TGTGCCAGCAGCTCTAACACAGGGGTGGGGCAGCCCCAGCATTTT. Its translation is CASSSNTGVGQPQHF. Full variable domain (rest looked up from reference TRBV3-1 and TRBJ1-5): DTAVSQTPKYLVTQMGNDKSIKCEQNLGHDTMYWYKQDSKKFLKIMFSYNNKELIINETVPNRFSPKSPDKAHLNLHINSLELGDSAVYFCASSSNTGVGQPQHFGDGTRLSIL.

This clonotype ranks as medium-sized (0.01 to 0.1%). The genes are TRBV7-9 and TRBJ2-1; D gene unclear. Trimming left V 6 bases short and J 9 bases short, with 12 bases between. CDR1 and CDR2 from the germline V gene are SEHNR and FQNEAQ (reference sequence). The CDR3 has 12 residues. In DNA, the CDR3 is TGTGCCAGCAGGCCCCCGTCTGCTGAGCAGTTCTTC. It yields the protein CASRPPSAEQFF.

This clonotype is deemed medium-sized (0.01 to 0.1%). The chain has TRBV28 and TRBJ1-4; 7 bases are a match to TRBD1. The CDR3 extends over 14 amino acids. V lost 7 bases and J lost 7; bases outside the gene matches: 9. The V gene's germline CDR1 is MDHEN and CDR2 SYDVKM. The CDR3 DNA reads as TGTGCCAGCAACCCAACAGGGGTGGGTGAAAAACTGTTTTTT. Translating it yields CASNPTGVGEKLFF.

This clonotype was recorded a few times. The rearrangement links TRBV24-1 to TRBJ2-1; D is possibly TRBD2 (5 bases). V was clipped by 9 bases and J by 3 bases, with 11 bases between them. The CDR3 totals 13 residues. Germline loops: CDR1 KGHDR, CDR2 SFDVKD. The CDR3 region has the DNA TGTGCCACCGGCGGGCAGCTCTACAATGAGCAGTTCTTC. Its protein product is CATGGQLYNEQFF.

This clonotype was found many times. The chain uses TRBV7-9 and TRBJ2-7, with unresolved D. The CDR3 is 14 residues long. CDR1 is SEHNR and CDR2 is FQNEAQ in the germline V gene (reference sequence). V shed 2 bases and J shed 5 bases, with 13 bases lying between them. The CDR3 DNA is TGTGCCAGCAGCTTAACCGGACGGCCCCACGAGCAGTACTTC. Its translation: CASSLTGRPHEQYF.

This clonotype came up many times. V usage is TRBV6-5 and J usage is TRBJ1-3; perhaps TRBD1 as D (5 bases). The CDR3 is 17 residues long. The V end lost 4 bases, the J end lost 4 bases, and 20 bases lay between the germline ends. Per the germline V gene, CDR1 is MNHEY and CDR2 is SVGAGI. CDR3 DNA sequence: TGTGCCAGCAGTTCCAACACCCCTGGGACCGCAGGAAACACCATATATTTT. Protein: CASSSNTPGTAGNTIYF.

Of note for this clonotype: This may be a read error, as it is one base from a much larger clone. As the CDR3 is not closed by the conserved phenylalanine or tryptophan, this likely results from a read error. The CDR3 here is CSAGSDTQYI. In nucleotides, the CDR3 is TGCAGTGCAGGATCAGATACGCAGTATATT. V is TRBV20-1 and J is TRBJ2-3, with unresolved D. This CDR3 spans 10 amino acids. V shed 6 bases and J shed 4 bases, with 5 bases lying between them. Germline V gene data show CDR1 as DFQATT and CDR2 as SNEGSKA (reference sequence).

By frequency in the sample, this clonotype is medium-sized. V gene TRBV6-5 combines with J gene TRBJ2-5, with D perhaps being TRBD1 or TRBD2 (6 bases each). CDR3 length: 11 amino acids. V lost 9 bases and J 6 bases, leaving 11 bases between the germline ends. CDR1 is MNHEY, CDR2 SVGAGI, per germline. The DNA of the CDR3 is TGTGCCAGAGGAGGGGGTCAGACCCAGTACTTC. Its protein product is CARGGGQTQYF.

This clonotype has at least ten counts. The chain is built from TRBV10-3 and TRBJ2-7; D not resolved. Germline V CDR1 and CDR2: ENHRY, SYGVKD. The ends were cut back, 2 bases at V and 0 bases at J, with 5 bases in the middle. CDR3 length equals 13 residues. CDR3 amino acids: CAISERDSYEQYF. The CDR3 DNA follows: TGTGCCATCAGTGAGAGGGACTCCTACGAGCAGTACTTC.

This clonotype is termed medium-sized. This chain joins TRBV6-5 and TRBJ2-3; either TRBD1 or TRBD2 may fit D (6 bases each). The CDR3 has 15 residues. Germline V gene lookup returns CDR1 MNHEY and CDR2 SVGAGI. Trimming shortened V by 4 bases and J by 1 base, and 12 bases separated the two germline ends. The CDR3 DNA is TGTGCCAGCAGTTTCGGGGGCCAAGGCACAGATACGCAGTATTTT. It translates to CASSFGGQGTDTQYF.

This clonotype was recorded at least ten times. The chain is built from TRBV19 and TRBJ1-5; 9 nucleotides align to TRBD1. The CDR3 loop spans 14 amino acids. Germline assignment: CDR1 LNHDA and CDR2 SQIVND (reference sequence). The trim removed 3 bases at V and 7 bases at J, leaving 4 bases unmatched. The CDR3, as DNA: TGTGCCAGTAGTATCACAGGGGGCAGGCAGCCCCAGCATTTT. Translation: CASSITGGRQPQHF.

By share, this clonotype ranks as medium-sized. The V call is TRBV20-1, the J call TRBJ1-2, with 11 bases aligning to TRBD1. The CDR3 contains 15 residues. Trimming took 6 bases from V and 7 from J; bases not matched to a gene: 13. Germline V lookup: CDR1 DFQATT, CDR2 SNEGSKA (reference sequence). The CDR3 DNA reads TGCAGTGCCCCGGACAGGGGGCCAACCCGTATTGGCTACACCTTC. Translated, it gives CSAPDRGPTRIGYTF.

This clonotype was observed a handful of times. This chain uses TRBV20-1 with TRBJ2-1; weak D call: TRBD2 (6 bases). Trimming pared 0 bases from V and 12 bases from J, leaving 9 bases between. The CDR3 length is 11 residues. CDR1 and CDR2 from the germline V gene are DFQATT and SNEGSKA (reference sequence). The CDR3 DNA sequence: TGCAGTGCTAGAGATCTGGAGGGGCAGTTCTTC. This encodes CSARDLEGQFF.

Ten or more counts support this clonotype. The rearrangement uses TRBV20-1 and TRBJ2-7, with D tentatively TRBD1 or TRBD2 (5 bases each). CDR1 and CDR2 (germline): DFQATT, SNEGSKA (reference sequence). This CDR3 has 16 amino acids. Trimming removed 2 bases at V and 6 bases at J, with 23 bases between. The CDR3 reads CSARRDGRALPLEQYF. The CDR3 DNA reads TGCAGTGCTAGACGGGACGGGCGAGCACTTCCCCTCGAGCAGTACTTC.

In its sample, this clonotype ranks as medium-sized. J is TRBJ2-3 and V is TRBV18, with a weak D call TRBD2 (5 bases). CDR1 and CDR2 (germline): KGHSH, LQKENI. This CDR3 is 16 amino acids long. V shed 3 bases and J shed 10 bases, with 23 bases lying between them. As DNA, the CDR3 is TGTGCCAGCTCACCGGAGGTGTCAGGCAGAGGCGATTCGCAGTATTTT. This codes for CASSPEVSGRGDSQYF.

This clonotype is medium-sized in the sample. V gene TRBV7-2 combines with J gene TRBJ1-4; D perhaps matches TRBD1 (6 bases). Trimming removed 5 bases at V and 5 bases at J, with 15 bases between. Germline lookup yields CDR1 SGHTA and CDR2 FQGNSA. The CDR3 is made up of 15 amino acids. CDR3 bases: TGTGCCAGCAGCCCGAGAGCCGACAGGAATGAAAAACTGTTTTTT. It specifies CASSPRADRNEKLFF.